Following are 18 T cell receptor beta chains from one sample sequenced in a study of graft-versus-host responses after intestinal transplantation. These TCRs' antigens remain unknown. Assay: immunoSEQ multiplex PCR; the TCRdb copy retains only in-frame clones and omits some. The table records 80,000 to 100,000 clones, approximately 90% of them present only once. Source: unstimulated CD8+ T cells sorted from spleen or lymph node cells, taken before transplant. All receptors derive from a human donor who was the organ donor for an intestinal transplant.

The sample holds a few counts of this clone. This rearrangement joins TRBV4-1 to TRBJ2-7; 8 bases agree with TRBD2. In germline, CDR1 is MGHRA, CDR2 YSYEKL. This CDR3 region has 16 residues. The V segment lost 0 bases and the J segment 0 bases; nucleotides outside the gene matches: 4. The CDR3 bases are TGCGCCAGCAGCCAAGAGCGGGCGGGGGGCTCCTACGAGCAGTACTTC. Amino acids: CASSQERAGGSYEQYF.

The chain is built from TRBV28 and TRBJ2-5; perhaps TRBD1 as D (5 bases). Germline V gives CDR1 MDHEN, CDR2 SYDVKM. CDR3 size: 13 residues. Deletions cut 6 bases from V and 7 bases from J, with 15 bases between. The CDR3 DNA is TGTGCCAGCAGCCTTGGACACCCGGGGACCCAGTACTTC. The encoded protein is CASSLGHPGTQYF.

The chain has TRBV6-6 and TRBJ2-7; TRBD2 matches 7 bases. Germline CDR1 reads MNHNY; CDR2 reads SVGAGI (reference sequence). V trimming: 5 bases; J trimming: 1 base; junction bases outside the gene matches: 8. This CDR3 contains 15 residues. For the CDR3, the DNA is TGTGCCAGCAGTCCCGTGGGGGGGACTTCCTACGAGCAGTACTTC. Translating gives CASSPVGGTSYEQYF.

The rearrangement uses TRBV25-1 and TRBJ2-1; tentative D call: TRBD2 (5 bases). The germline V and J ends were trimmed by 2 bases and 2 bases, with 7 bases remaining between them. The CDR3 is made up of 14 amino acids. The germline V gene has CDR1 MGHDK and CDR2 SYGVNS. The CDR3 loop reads CASSEELAYNEQFF. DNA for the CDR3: TGTGCCAGCAGTGAAGAACTAGCCTACAATGAGCAGTTCTTC.

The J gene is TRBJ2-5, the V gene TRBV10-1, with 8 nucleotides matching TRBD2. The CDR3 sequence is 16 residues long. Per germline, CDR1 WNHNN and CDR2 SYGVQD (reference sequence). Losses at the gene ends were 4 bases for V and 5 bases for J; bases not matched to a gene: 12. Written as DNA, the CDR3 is TGCGCCAGCAGTGGAGGAAGCGGGAGAAGTGAGGAGACCCAGTACTTC. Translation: CASSGGSGRSEETQYF.

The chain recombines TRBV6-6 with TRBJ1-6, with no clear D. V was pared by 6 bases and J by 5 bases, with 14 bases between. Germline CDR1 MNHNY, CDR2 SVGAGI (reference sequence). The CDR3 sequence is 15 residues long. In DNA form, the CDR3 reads TGTGCCAGCAGAAAACTAGATAGGAATAATTCACCCCTCCACTTT. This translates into CASRKLDRNNSPLHF.

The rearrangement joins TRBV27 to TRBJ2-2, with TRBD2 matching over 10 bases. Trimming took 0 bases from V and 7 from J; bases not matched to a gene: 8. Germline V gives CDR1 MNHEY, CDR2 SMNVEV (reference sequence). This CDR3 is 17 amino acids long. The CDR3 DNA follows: TGTGCCAGCAGTTTATCGGTAGGGACTAGCGTGAGCGGGGAGCTGTTTTTT. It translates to CASSLSVGTSVSGELFF.

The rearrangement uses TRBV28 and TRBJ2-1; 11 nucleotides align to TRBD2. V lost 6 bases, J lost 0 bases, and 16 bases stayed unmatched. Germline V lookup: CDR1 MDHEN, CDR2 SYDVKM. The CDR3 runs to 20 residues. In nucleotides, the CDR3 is TGTGCCAGCAGCGATTACTACGATAGCGGGAGGGGGATCTCCTACAATGAGCAGTTCTTC. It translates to CASSDYYDSGRGISYNEQFF.

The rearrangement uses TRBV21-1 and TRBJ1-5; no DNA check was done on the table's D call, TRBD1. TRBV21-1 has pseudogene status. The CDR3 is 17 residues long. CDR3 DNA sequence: TGTGCCAGCAGCAAAGAGAGACAGGGGGATAGCAATCAGCCCCAGCATTTT. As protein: CASSKERQGDSNQPQHF.

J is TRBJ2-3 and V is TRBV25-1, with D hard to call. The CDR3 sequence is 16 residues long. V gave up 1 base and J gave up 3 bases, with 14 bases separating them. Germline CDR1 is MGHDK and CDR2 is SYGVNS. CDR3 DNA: TGTGCCAGCAGTGAATCCCCGTTGGGCATTACAGATACGCAGTATTTT. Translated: CASSESPLGITDTQYF.

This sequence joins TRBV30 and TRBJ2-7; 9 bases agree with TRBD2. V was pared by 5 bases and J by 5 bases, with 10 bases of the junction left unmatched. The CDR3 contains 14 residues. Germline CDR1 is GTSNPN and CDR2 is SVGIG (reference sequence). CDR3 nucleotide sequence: TGTGCCTGGGAGGTAGCGGGAGAGAGAAACGAGCAGTACTTC. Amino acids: CAWEVAGERNEQYF.

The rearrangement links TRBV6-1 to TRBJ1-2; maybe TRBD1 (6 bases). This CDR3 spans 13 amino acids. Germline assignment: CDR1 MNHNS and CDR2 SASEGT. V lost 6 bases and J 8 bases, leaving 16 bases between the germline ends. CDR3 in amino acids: CASSPQGERGYTF. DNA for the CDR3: TGTGCCAGCAGCCCACAGGGAGAGAGGGGCTACACCTTC.

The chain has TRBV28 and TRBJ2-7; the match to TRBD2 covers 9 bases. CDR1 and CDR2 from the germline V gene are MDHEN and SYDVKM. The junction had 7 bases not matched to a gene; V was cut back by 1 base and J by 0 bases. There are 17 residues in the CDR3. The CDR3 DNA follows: TGTGCCAGCAGTTTATCCCCCTCTAGCGGGGACTCCTACGAGCAGTACTTC. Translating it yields CASSLSPSSGDSYEQYF.

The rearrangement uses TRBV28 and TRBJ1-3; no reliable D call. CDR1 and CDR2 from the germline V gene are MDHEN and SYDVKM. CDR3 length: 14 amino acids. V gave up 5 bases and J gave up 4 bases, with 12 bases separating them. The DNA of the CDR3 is TGTGCCAGCAGTACCGGGGAGAGGGGAAACACCATATATTTT. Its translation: CASSTGERGNTIYF. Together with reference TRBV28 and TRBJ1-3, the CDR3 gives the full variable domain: DVKVTQSSRYLVKRTGEKVFLECVQDMDHENMFWYRQDPGLGLRLIYFSYDVKMKEKGDIPEGYSVSREKKERFSLILESASTNQTSMYLCASSTGERGNTIYFGEGSWLTVV.

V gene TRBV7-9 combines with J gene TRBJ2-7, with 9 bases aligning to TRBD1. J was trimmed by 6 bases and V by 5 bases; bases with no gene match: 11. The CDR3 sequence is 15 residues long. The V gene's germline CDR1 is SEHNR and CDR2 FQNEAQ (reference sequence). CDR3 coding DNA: TGTGCCAGCAGCCCCACCGGGACAGGGTTGTTCGAGCAGTACTTC. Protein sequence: CASSPTGTGLFEQYF.

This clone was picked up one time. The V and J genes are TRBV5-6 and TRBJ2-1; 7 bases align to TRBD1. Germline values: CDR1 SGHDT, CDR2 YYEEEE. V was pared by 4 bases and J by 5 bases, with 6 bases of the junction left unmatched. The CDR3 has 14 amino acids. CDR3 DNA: TGTGCCAGCAGCAAGGGGGCCGCCGACAATGAGCAGTTCTTC. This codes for CASSKGAADNEQFF. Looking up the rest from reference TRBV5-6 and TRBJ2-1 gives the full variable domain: DAGVTQSPTHLIKTRGQQVTLRCSPKSGHDTVSWYQQALGQGPQFIFQYYEEEERQRGNFPDRFSGHQFPNYSSELNVNALLLGDSALYLCASSKGAADNEQFFGPGTRLTVL.

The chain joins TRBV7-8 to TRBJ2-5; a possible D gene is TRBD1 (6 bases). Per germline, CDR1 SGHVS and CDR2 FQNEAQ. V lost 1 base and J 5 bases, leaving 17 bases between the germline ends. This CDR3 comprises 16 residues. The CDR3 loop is CASSLDFGGLGETQYF. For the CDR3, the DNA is TGTGCCAGCAGCTTAGATTTTGGGGGCCTCGGGGAGACCCAGTACTTC.

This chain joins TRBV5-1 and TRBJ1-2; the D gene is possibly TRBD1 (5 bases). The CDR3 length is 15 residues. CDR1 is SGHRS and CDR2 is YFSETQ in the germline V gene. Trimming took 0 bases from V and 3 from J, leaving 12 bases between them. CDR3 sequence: CASSLALGQDYGYTF. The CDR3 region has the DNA TGCGCCAGCAGCTTGGCGCTGGGGCAAGACTATGGCTACACCTTC.